The T cell receptor (beta chain) described here comes from a study of Graves' ophthalmopathy and Graves' hyperthyroidism. Study in general: Stable hyperthyroidism referred to disease that showed no ophthalmopathy within 18 months of follow-up.

Recruitment covered hyperthyroidism patients aged 18 to 65 whose new diagnosis was of under 2 months' duration. Amplified material comprised TCR beta CDR3 regions derived from RNA transcripts. HTBI primers primed a first-round RT-PCR, and a second-round multiplex PCR followed. TCRdb re-called the multiplex PCR reads through MiXCR, storing one row per CDR3 protein. Of more than 1,000,000 distinct CDR3 sequences listed, less than 45% are singletons. The origin of this receptor is an adult man with Graves' hyperthyroidism. Sequenced sample: peripheral blood or thyroid tissue (not recorded which).

DNA for the CDR3: TGTGCCAGCAGTTTAATAGATGGGACCTACGAGCAGTACTTC. Translation gives CASSLIDGTYEQYF. The rearrangement links TRBV7-6 to TRBJ2-7, with D unclear. CDR1 and CDR2 from the germline V gene are SGHVS and FNYEAQ. The V and J ends lost 6 bases and 2 bases respectively, with 14 bases between them. This CDR3 region has 14 residues.